This T cell receptor (beta chain) was identified in a study of cytomegalovirus exposure and HLA in healthy donors. General observations from the study: Most sequenced TCRs were rare (though some public TCRs occurred in many donors). One later analysis, an examination of the roughly 130 validation repertoires, found that first-cohort TCR clusters tended to co-occur in them. Reports indicated that the classifier achieved high specificity and sensitivity in diagnosing cytomegalovirus status. The investigators catalogued 164 TCR beta chains as cytomegalovirus-associated.

Of note for this clone: Its specificity is unknown.

CDR3 size: 13 residues. Trimming shortened V by 8 bases and J by 0 bases, and 14 bases separated the two germline ends. The germline V gene encodes CDR1 GTSNPN and CDR2 SVGIG (reference sequence). Assay used: immunoSEQ multiplex PCR; TCRdb lists only in-frame clones, some missing. The data hold 50,000 to 65,000 clones, with more than 70% observed a single time. The TCR originated in a woman aged 18 to 35 in good health and CMV-seropositive. The specimen sequenced was PBMCs. The chain has TRBV30 and TRBJ2-7; no reliable D call. Here the CDR3 reads CALRHPSSYEQYF. CDR3 coding DNA: TGTGCCCTAAGACACCCGAGCTCCTACGAGCAGTACTTC.